Listed below are T cell receptor beta chains from one sample, sequenced in a study of shared clonotypes between healthy human individuals. This table comes from immunoSEQ multiplex PCR, and its TCRdb copy is limited to in-frame clones, with some not included. The table includes millions of clones, about 92% detected once. The sequenced sample consisted of naive CD4+ T cells sorted from blood. Receptors were obtained from a man between 18 and 35 years old in good health. CDR3s include the opening cysteine and the closing phenylalanine or tryptophan. A D gene is named only where the DNA matches it firmly. Where a row states a size, it is once, few, many or the class of an expanded clone; other rows omit it.

clone size,J gene,D gene,V gene,CDR3 DNA,CDR3 protein
-,TRBJ2-1,-,TRBV9,TGTGCCAGCAGCCTCTCACGGACGGACAATGAGCAGTTCTTC,CASSLSRTDNEQFF
-,TRBJ1-5,-,TRBV6-5,TGTGCCAGCAGTGACAGACATCCCAATCAGCCCCAGCATTTT,CASSDRHPNQPQHF
-,TRBJ2-1,-,TRBV7-4,TGTGCCAGCAGCCTTGACTCCTGGAGCCACAATGAGCAGTTCTTC,CASSLDSWSHNEQFF
-,TRBJ2-6,TRBD1,TRBV15,TGTGCCACCAGCAGAGGTCCGGGACAGGGAAAGTCTGGGGCCAACGTCCTGACTTTC,CATSRGPGQGKSGANVLTF
-,TRBJ1-6,-,TRBV7-3,TGTGCCAGCAGCTTGTTCCCGACGCTCAATTCACCCCTCCACTTT,CASSLFPTLNSPLHF
-,TRBJ2-5,TRBD2,TRBV7-2,TGTGCCAGCAGCTTGAAAGCGGGAGGGCCATTAGGGAAGACCCAGTACTTC,CASSLKAGGPLGKTQYF
-,TRBJ2-1,TRBD1,TRBV19,TGTGCCAGTAGTTTACCGACAGGGACAAATGAAATACGATACAATGAGCAGTTCTTC,CASSLPTGTNEIRYNEQFF
-,TRBJ1-3,-,TRBV6-5,TGTGCCAGCAGTTTCCGACGGGGTTCTGGAAACACCATATATTTT,CASSFRRGSGNTIYF
-,TRBJ1-4,-,TRBV7-2,TGTGCCAGCAGCTTAGTAGGACATACAACTAATGAAAAACTGTTTTTT,CASSLVGHTTNEKLFF
-,TRBJ1-1,TRBD1,TRBV25-1,TGTGCCAGCAGTCCCCACCCCGGGACAGAGAACACTGAAGCTTTCTTT,CASSPHPGTENTEAFF
-,TRBJ2-1,-,TRBV10-3,TGTGCCATCAGTGGATTCTCGAGCTCCTACAATGAGCAGTTCTTC,CAISGFSSSYNEQFF
-,TRBJ2-1,-,TRBV7-2,TGTGCCAGCAGCTCGGGACTCCTTAACAATGAGCAGTTCTTC,CASSSGLLNNEQFF
few,TRBJ1-6,-,TRBV30,TGTGCCTGGAGTGTAAGCGGGGAGAGATCACCCCTCCACTTT,CAWSVSGERSPLHF
-,TRBJ1-3,TRBD1,TRBV30,TGTGCCTGGAGTGGCAAACAGGGGTCCTCTGGAAACACCATATATTTT,CAWSGKQGSSGNTIYF
-,TRBJ2-1,TRBD2,TRBV10-3,TGTGCCATCAGTGAGCAGGGACTAGCGGGAGGAGGTGAGCAGTTCTTC,CAISEQGLAGGGEQFF
-,TRBJ2-7,-,TRBV20-1,TGCAGTGCTAGGGGACCTGAGCGGTACTTC,CSARGPERYF
-,TRBJ1-4,-,TRBV9,TGTGCCAGCAGCGCTTACGGGACGGTTAATGAAAAACTGTTTTTT,CASSAYGTVNEKLFF
-,TRBJ2-1,-,TRBV11-2,TGTGCCAGCAGCCCCCTTTCCAATGAGCAGTTCTTC,CASSPLSNEQFF
-,TRBJ2-3,-,TRBV18,TGTGCCAGCTCACTTGGATCCCCCGGGGATACGCAGTATTTT,CASSLGSPGDTQYF
-,TRBJ2-5,-,TRBV7-9,TGTGCCAGCAGCCCAGACGTCCTTTGGGAGACCCAGTACTTC,CASSPDVLWETQYF
-,TRBJ2-1,TRBD2,TRBV5-4,TGTGCCAGCAGCGGTGGGGGGACTAGCGGCTACAATGAGCAGTTCTTC,CASSGGGTSGYNEQFF
-,TRBJ2-7,TRBD1,TRBV10-1,TGCGCCAGCAGTGAGTCTACCGGGACAGGGGGCGACGAGCAGTACTTC,CASSESTGTGGDEQYF
-,TRBJ2-7,TRBD2,TRBV9,TGTGCCAGCAGCGTCGGGACTAGCGGGAGAGGCGAGCAGTACTTC,CASSVGTSGRGEQYF
-,TRBJ2-7,TRBD1,TRBV7-3,TGTGCCAGCAGCCGCCTCGGGGACAGTGTTAGGTCCTACGAGCAGTACTTC,CASSRLGDSVRSYEQYF
-,TRBJ1-2,-,TRBV4-3,TGCGCCAGCAGCCAAGAGAAATCCTCTCTCGGGGGCTACACCTTC,CASSQEKSSLGGYTF
-,TRBJ2-5,-,TRBV4-1,TGCGCCAGCAGCCAAGTGGACCGATACGGGGAGACCCAGTACTTC,CASSQVDRYGETQYF
-,TRBJ1-1,TRBD1,TRBV11-2,TGTGCCAGCAGCGGACAGGGTGGGAACACTGAAGCTTTCTTT,CASSGQGGNTEAFF
-,TRBJ2-7,-,TRBV5-1,TGCGCCAGCAGCGTCGACGGAGGTAGCTCCTACGAGCAGTACTTC,CASSVDGGSSYEQYF
-,TRBJ1-6,-,TRBV5-1,TGCGCCAGCCGGACAGAAAATTCACCCCTCCACTTT,CASRTENSPLHF
once,TRBJ1-1,-,TRBV5-8,TGTGCCAGCAGCTTGTCCGGAGTTGAAGCTTTCTTT,CASSLSGVEAFF
-,TRBJ2-7,-,TRBV4-1,TGCGCCAGCAGCCAAGGGTACTCGCTGCAGTACGAGCAGTACTTC,CASSQGYSLQYEQYF
-,TRBJ1-4,TRBD1,TRBV6-1,TGTGCCAGCAGGAAAAGACAGGGGGATGAAAAACTGTTTTTT,CASRKRQGDEKLFF
-,TRBJ1-4,-,TRBV4-1,TGCGCCAGCAGCCAGGCCTTCGTTCCAGGGTGGGGTGAAAAACTGTTTTTT,CASSQAFVPGWGEKLFF
-,TRBJ2-7,TRBD2,TRBV14,TGTGCCAGCAGCTCCCGACTAGCGGGGGCTTACGAGCAGTACTTC,CASSSRLAGAYEQYF
-,TRBJ2-7,-,TRBV6-5,TGTGCCAGCAGTTACAGTTCGGAGCAGTACTTC,CASSYSSEQYF
-,TRBJ1-1,-,TRBV6-5,TGTGCCAGCAGTTACTCTTTCCGGGGGGCGACAGCTGAAGCTTTCTTT,CASSYSFRGATAEAFF
-,TRBJ2-7,-,TRBV19,TGTGCCAGTACCTCCCGGGACCGAAGCTACGAGCAGTACTTC,CASTSRDRSYEQYF
-,TRBJ2-7,TRBD2,TRBV4-3,TGCGCCAGCAGCCGTGAGATCATTCGGGAGGGCCGTGTCTACGAGCAGTACTTC,CASSREIIREGRVYEQYF
-,TRBJ2-3,-,TRBV5-1,TGCGCCAGCAGCTTCCTAGTATCGTCTAGCACAGATACGCAGTATTTT,CASSFLVSSSTDTQYF
-,TRBJ2-2,-,TRBV6-5,TGTGCCAGCAGTTACTCCGGGGGTTCCGGGGAGCTGTTTTTT,CASSYSGGSGELFF
-,TRBJ2-1,TRBD2,TRBV5-4,TGTGCCAGCAGCTCCGGTAGCGGGAGTGGGTGGTCTTACAATGAGCAGTTCTTC,CASSSGSGSGWSYNEQFF